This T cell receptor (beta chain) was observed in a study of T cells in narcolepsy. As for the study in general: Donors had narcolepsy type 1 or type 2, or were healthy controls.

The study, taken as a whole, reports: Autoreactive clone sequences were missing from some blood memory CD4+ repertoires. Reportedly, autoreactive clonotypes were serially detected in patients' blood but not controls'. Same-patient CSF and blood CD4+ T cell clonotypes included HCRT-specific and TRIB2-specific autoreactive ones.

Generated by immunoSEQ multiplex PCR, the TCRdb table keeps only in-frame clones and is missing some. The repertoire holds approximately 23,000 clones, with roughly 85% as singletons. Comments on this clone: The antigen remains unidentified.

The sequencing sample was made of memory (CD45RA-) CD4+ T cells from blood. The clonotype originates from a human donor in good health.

For the CDR3, the DNA is TGTGCCTGGCTCCGGGGTCAAGAGACCCAGTACTTC. This translates into CAWLRGQETQYF. This sequence joins TRBV30 and TRBJ2-5; tentative D call: TRBD2 (5 bases). The CDR3 consists of 12 residues. Germline V lookup: CDR1 GTSNPN, CDR2 SVGIG (reference sequence). Trimming stripped 5 bases from V and 2 bases from J, with 9 bases between.